This TCR beta chain was found in a study of blood T cell repertoires in COVID-19. At the level of the study: PBMCs, B-cell-depleted T cells, or T cells were the source of the cDNA or gDNA that made up the material.

This clone was observed a few times. The V gene's germline CDR1 is MNHEY and CDR2 SVGEGT. CDR3 length: 12 residues. V gave up 4 bases and J gave up 8 bases, with 9 bases separating them. How the authors handled the data: Reference gene primer amplification in the assay estimated nucleated cell counts. The protocol was immunoSEQ multiplex PCR, while the TCRdb copy is restricted to in-frame clones and leaves out a portion. The DNA gave D and trimming, while V, J and clone size come from that table. The data contain about 170,000 clones, roughly 86% of them singletons. The V and J genes are TRBV6-2 or TRBV6-3 and TRBJ1-5, with D hard to call. This clonotype was obtained from a man in his 70s with acute or convalescent COVID-19. The sequencing input was peripheral blood. The CDR3 loop is CASSSFGKPQHF. CDR3 nucleotide sequence: TGTGCCAGCAGTTCCTTTGGCAAGCCCCAGCATTTT.